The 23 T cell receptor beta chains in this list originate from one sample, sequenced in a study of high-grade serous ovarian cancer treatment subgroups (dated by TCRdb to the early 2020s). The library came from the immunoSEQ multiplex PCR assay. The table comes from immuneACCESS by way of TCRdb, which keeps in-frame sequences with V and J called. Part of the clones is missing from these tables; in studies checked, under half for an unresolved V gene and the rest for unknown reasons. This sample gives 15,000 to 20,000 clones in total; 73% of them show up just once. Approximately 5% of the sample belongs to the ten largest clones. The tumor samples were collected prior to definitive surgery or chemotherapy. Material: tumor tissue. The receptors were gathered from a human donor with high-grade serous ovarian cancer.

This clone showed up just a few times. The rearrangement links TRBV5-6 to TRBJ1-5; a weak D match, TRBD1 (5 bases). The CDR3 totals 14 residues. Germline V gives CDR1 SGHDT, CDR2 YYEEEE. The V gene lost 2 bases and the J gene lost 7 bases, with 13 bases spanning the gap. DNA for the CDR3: TGTGCCAGCAGCTTCCAGGGAGGTCGGCAGCCCCAGCATTTT. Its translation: CASSFQGGRQPQHF.

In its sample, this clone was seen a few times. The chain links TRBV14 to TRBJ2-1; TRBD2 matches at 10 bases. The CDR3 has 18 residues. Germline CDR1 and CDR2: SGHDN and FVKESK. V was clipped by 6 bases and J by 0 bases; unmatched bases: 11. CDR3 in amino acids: CASSKGLAASSSYNEQFF. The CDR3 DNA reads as TGTGCCAGCAGTAAAGGACTAGCGGCTTCCTCCTCCTACAATGAGCAGTTCTTC.

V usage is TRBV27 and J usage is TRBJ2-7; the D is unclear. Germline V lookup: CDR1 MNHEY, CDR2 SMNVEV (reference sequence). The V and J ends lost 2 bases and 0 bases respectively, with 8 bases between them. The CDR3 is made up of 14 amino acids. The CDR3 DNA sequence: TGTGCCAGCAGTTTAGAGTTTAGCTCCTACGAGCAGTACTTC. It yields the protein CASSLEFSSYEQYF.

The CDR3 DNA reads as TGTGCCAGCAGTGGCAGCTCCTACAATGAGCAGTTCTTC. Protein product: CASSGSSYNEQFF. The rearrangement uses TRBV2 and TRBJ2-1, with D uncertain. Germline lookup yields CDR1 SNHLY and CDR2 FYNNEI. V dropped 4 bases and J dropped 0 bases, with 4 bases sitting between them. CDR3 length: 13 amino acids.

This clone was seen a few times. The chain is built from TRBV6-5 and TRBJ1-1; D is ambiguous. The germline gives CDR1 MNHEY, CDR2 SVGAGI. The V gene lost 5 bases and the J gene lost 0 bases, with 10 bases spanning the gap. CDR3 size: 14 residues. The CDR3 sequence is CASSRGSLNTEAFF. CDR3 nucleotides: TGTGCCAGCAGTAGAGGGTCCCTGAACACTGAAGCTTTCTTT.

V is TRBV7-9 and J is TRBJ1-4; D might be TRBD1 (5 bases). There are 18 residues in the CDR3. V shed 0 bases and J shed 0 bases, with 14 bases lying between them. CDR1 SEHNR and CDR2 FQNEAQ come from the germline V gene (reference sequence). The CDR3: CASSLAWQGRATNEKLFF. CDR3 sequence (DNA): TGTGCCAGCAGCTTAGCGTGGCAGGGCCGCGCAACTAATGAAAAACTGTTTTTT.

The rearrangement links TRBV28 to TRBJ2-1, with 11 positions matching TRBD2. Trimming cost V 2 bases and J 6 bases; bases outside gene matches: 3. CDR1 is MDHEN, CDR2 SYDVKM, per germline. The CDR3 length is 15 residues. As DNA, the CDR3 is TGTGCCAGCAGTTTACTAGCGGGGGGCTTCAATGAGCAGTTCTTC. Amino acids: CASSLLAGGFNEQFF.

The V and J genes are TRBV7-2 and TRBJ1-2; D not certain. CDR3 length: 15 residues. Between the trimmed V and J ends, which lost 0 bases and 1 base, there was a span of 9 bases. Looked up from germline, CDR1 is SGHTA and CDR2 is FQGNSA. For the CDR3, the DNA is TGTGCCAGCAGCTTAGCACGAACGATTAACTATGGCTACACCTTC. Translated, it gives CASSLARTINYGYTF. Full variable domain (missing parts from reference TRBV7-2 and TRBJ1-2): GAGVSQSPSNKVTEKGKDVELRCDPISGHTALYWYRQSLGQGLEFLIYFQGNSAPDKSGLPSDRFSAERTGGSVSTLTIQRTQQEDSAVYLCASSLARTINYGYTFGSGTRLTVV.

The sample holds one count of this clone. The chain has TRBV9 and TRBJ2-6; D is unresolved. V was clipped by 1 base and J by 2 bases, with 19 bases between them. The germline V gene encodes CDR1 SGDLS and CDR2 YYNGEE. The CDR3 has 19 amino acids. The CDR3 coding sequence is TGTGCCAGCAGCGTACCCCTGTTCCAAGGGCCTCCTGGGGCCAACGTCCTGACTTTC. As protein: CASSVPLFQGPPGANVLTF.

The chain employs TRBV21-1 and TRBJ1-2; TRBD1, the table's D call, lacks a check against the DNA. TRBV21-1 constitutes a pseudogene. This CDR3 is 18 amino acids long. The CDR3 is CASSKGGGTGGNYYGYTF. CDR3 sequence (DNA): TGTGCCAGCAGCAAAGGGGGTGGGACAGGGGGGAATTACTATGGCTACACCTTC.

The CDR3: CASSLPLLHPFNGYTF. CDR3 DNA sequence: TGTGCCAGCAGCCTACCCCTACTTCATCCGTTCAATGGCTACACCTTC. The chain joins TRBV21-1 to TRBJ1-2. TRBV21-1 is labeled a pseudogene. CDR3 size: 16 residues.

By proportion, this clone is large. The CDR3 coding sequence is TGTGCCAGTAGCGCGTGGGCAGATACGCAGTATTTT. It encodes CASSAWADTQYF. J is TRBJ2-3 and V is TRBV19; D is unclear. V lost 6 bases to trimming and J lost 4 bases, with 8 bases between them. The CDR3 consists of 12 residues. Looked up from germline, CDR1 is LNHDA and CDR2 is SQIVND (reference sequence).

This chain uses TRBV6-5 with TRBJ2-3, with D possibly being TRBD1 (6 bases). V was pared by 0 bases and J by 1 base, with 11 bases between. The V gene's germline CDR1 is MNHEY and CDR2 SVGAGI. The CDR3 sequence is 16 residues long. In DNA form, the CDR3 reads TGTGCCAGCAGTTACTCGAACTCAGGGGGCACAGATACGCAGTATTTT. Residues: CASSYSNSGGTDTQYF.

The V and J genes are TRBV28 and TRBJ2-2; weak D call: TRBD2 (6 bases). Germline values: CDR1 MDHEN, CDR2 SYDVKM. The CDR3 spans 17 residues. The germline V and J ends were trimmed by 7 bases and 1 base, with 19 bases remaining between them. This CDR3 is CASTPSPSGWNTGELFF. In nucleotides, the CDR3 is TGTGCCAGCACCCCGTCTCCCAGCGGGTGGAACACCGGGGAGCTGTTTTTT.

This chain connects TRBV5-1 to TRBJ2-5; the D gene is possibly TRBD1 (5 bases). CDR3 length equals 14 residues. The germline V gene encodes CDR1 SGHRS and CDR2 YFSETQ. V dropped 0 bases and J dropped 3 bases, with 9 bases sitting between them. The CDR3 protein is CASSLVTAEETQYF. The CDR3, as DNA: TGCGCCAGCAGCTTGGTGACAGCCGAAGAGACCCAGTACTTC.

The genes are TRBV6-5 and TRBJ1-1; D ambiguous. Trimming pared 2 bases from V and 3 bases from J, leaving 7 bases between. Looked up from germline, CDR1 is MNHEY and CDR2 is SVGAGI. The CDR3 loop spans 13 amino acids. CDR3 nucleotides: TGTGCCAGCAGTTACGAGTTGGACACTGAAGCTTTCTTT. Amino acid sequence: CASSYELDTEAFF.

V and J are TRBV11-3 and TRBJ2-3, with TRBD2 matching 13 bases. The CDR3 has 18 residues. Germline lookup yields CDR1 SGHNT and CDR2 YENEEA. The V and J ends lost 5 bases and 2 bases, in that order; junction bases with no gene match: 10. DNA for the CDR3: TGTGCCAGCAGCCCCAGACTAGCGGGGGGACGACTCACAGATACGCAGTATTTT. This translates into CASSPRLAGGRLTDTQYF.

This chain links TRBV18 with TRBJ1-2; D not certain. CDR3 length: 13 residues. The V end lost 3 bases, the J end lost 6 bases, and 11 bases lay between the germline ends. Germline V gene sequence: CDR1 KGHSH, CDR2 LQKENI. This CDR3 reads CASSPDPGDGYTF. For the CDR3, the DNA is TGTGCCAGCTCACCGGACCCTGGGGATGGCTACACCTTC.

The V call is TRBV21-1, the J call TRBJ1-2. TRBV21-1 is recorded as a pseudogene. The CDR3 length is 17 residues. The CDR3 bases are TGTGCCAGCAGCAAAGTGGGGGGGTGGACCGAGTTTAATGGCTACACCTTC. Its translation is CASSKVGGWTEFNGYTF.

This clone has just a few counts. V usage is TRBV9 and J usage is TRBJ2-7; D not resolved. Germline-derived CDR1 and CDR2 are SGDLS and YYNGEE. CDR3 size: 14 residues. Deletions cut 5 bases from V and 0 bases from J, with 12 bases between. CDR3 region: CASSRVPFSYEQYF. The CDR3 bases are TGTGCCAGCAGTAGGGTGCCCTTCTCCTACGAGCAGTACTTC.

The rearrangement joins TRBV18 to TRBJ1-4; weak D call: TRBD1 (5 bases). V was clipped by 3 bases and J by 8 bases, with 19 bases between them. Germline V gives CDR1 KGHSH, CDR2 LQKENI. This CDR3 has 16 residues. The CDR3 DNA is TGTGCCAGCTCACCTTCCGGGGGAGGAGCAGGAGAAAAACTGTTTTTT. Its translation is CASSPSGGGAGEKLFF.

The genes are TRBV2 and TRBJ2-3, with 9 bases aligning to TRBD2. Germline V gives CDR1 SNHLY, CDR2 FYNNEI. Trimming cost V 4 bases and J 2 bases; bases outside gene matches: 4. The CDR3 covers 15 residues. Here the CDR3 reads CASSVEGLATDTQYF. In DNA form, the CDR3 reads TGTGCCAGCAGTGTTGAGGGACTAGCCACAGATACGCAGTATTTT.

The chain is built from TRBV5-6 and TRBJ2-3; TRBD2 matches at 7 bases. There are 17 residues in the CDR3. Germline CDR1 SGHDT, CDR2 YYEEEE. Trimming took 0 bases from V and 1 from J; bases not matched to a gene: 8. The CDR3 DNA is TGTGCCAGCAGCTTGGATTCAGTGGGGGGGGGCACAGATACGCAGTATTTT. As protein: CASSLDSVGGGTDTQYF. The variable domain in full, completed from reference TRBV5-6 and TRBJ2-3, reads DAGVTQSPTHLIKTRGQQVTLRCSPKSGHDTVSWYQQALGQGPQFIFQYYEEEERQRGNFPDRFSGHQFPNYSSELNVNALLLGDSALYLCASSLDSVGGGTDTQYFGPGTRLTVL.